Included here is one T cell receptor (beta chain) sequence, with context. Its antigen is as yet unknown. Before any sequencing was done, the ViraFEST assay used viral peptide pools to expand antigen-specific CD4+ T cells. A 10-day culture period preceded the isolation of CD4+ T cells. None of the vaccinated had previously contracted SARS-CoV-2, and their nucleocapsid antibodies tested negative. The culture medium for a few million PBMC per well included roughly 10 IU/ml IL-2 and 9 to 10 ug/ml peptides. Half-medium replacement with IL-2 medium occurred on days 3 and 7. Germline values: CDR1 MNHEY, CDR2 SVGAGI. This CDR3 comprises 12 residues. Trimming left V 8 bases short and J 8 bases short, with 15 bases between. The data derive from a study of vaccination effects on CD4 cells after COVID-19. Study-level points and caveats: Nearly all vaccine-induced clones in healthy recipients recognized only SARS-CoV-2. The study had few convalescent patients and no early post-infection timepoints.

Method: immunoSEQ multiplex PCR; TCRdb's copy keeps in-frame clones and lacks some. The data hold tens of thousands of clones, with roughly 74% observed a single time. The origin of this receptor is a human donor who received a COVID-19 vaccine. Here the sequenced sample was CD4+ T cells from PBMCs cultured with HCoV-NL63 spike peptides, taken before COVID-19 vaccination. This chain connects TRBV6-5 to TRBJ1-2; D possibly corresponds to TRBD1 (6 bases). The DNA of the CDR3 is TGTGCCAGCGGAAAAACAGGGTTCGGCTACACCTTC. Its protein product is CASGKTGFGYTF.